This T cell receptor beta chain emerged from a study of T cells after posttransplantation cyclophosphamide. There are many counts of this clone. A marrow graft followed busulfan-fludarabine conditioning, with cyclophosphamide on days +3 and +4. The assay was immunoSEQ multiplex PCR, and TCRdb's table has in-frame clones only and misses some. The profile covers under 7,000 clones, none occurring a single time. CDR1 is MGHRA and CDR2 is YSYEKL in the germline V gene. The CDR3 contains 14 residues. Trimming stripped 4 bases from V and 5 bases from J, with 14 bases between. The TCR sequence derives from a male patient aged 25-45 years who received an allogeneic stem cell transplant from an unrelated donor, was CMV-positive, and had acute and chronic GVHD. Some T cells here may be from the graft donor. The starting material was PBMCs, obtained after an allogeneic stem cell transplant with post-transplant cyclophosphamide. The rearrangement uses TRBV4-1 and TRBJ2-5, with a tentative D call TRBD2 (5 bases). CDR3 sequence reads: CASSPTEASETQYF. CDR3 nucleotide sequence: TGCGCCAGCAGCCCGACGGAGGCCTCGGAGACCCAGTACTTC.